The rows below give T cell receptor beta chains drawn from one sample of a study of blood T cell repertoires in COVID-19. Profiling relied on immunoSEQ multiplex PCR, and the TCRdb table lists in-frame clones only, not all of them. The table shows approximately 16,000 clones, with 75% to 85% occurring only once. The source material was peripheral blood. All receptors come from a man older than 75 with active or convalescent COVID-19. Each CDR3 is given with its conserved first and last residue. Fields, in order: D gene, J gene, V gene, clone size, CDR3 DNA, CDR3 protein. A D gene is named only where the DNA matches it firmly. For some rows the clone size is stated as once, few or many, or as a class when expanded; others skip it.

>-|TRBJ1-2|TRBV5-5|-
TGTGCCAGCAGCTTTCCGCAGTATGGCTACACCTTC
CASSFPQYGYTF
>-|TRBJ2-5|TRBV6-4|-
TGTGCCAGCAGTGACGAGGCGGGGGCAGAGACCCAGTACTTC
CASSDEAGAETQYF
>TRBD2|TRBJ2-1|TRBV5-4|-
TGTGCCAGCAGCCCTAGCGGGGGGGCCAACAATGAGCAGTTCTTC
CASSPSGGANNEQFF
>TRBD1|TRBJ1-2|TRBV15|-
TGTGCCACCAGCAGAGGTGGACAGGGGGCCGGAGGCTACACCTTC
CATSRGGQGAGGYTF
>TRBD1|TRBJ1-2|TRBV4-1|-
TGCGCCAGCAGCACGACAGGGAGCAACTATGGCTACACCTTC
CASSTTGSNYGYTF
>TRBD2|TRBJ2-5|TRBV7-3|-
TGTGCCAGCAGCTTAAGCGGGGGGGCCAGGGAGACCCAGTACTTC
CASSLSGGARETQYF
>-|TRBJ2-1|TRBV4-1|-
TGCGCCAGCAGCCAAGATAGGGGGGGGGACTACAATGAGCAGTTCTTC
CASSQDRGGDYNEQFF
>-|TRBJ1-2|TRBV30|-
TGTGCCTGGATACAGGGTCCGGGGGGCTACACCTTC
CAWIQGPGGYTF
>TRBD1|TRBJ2-2|TRBV11-1|-
TGTGCCAGCGCCGAGGGGACAGCTTCAAACACCGGGGAGCTGTTTTTT
CASAEGTASNTGELFF
>TRBD2|TRBJ2-7|TRBV28|-
TGTGCCAGCAGCATAAGCGGGGTTTTCTACGAGCAGTACTTC
CASSISGVFYEQYF
>-|TRBJ2-5|TRBV5-1|-
TGCGCCAGCAGCTTCGGGGGTGGGGAGACCCAGTACTTC
CASSFGGGETQYF
>-|TRBJ1-1|TRBV12-3/TRBV12-4|-
TGTGCCAGCAGGGCGGCCACTGAAGCTTTCTTT
CASRAATEAFF
>-|TRBJ2-2|TRBV5-4|once
TGTGCCAGCAGCTTGGGACAGGGAGGCTCCGGGGAGCTGTTTTTT
CASSLGQGGSGELFF
>TRBD1|TRBJ1-4|TRBV5-6|-
TGTGCCAGCAGCTTTTCGGGACAGGGAAACGAAAAACTGTTTTTT
CASSFSGQGNEKLFF
>-|TRBJ2-5|TRBV7-6|-
TGTGCCAGCAGCTTACCACAGCAAGAGACCCAGTACTTC
CASSLPQQETQYF
>-|TRBJ1-1|TRBV25-1|-
TGTGCCAGCAGTGAAGGGGGGGGGAACACTGAAGCTTTCTTT
CASSEGGGNTEAFF
>TRBD2|TRBJ2-3|TRBV28|-
TGTGCCAGCAGCCGGGTAGCGGGGGGGCCCGGAGATACGCAGTATTTT
CASSRVAGGPGDTQYF
>TRBD1|TRBJ1-2|TRBV4-1|-
TGCGCCAGCAGCCAAGGCCCAGGGGGTATAGGCTATGGCTACACCTTC
CASSQGPGGIGYGYTF
>-|TRBJ1-5|TRBV21-1|-
TGTGCCAGCTGTGGACAGGGGGTTCAGCCCCAGCATTTT
CASCGQGVQPQHF
>TRBD1|TRBJ2-7|TRBV2|-
TGTGCCAGCAGAGAACAGGGGCCCTACGAGCAGTACTTC
CASREQGPYEQYF
>-|TRBJ2-7|TRBV11-2|-
TGTGCCAGCAGCTTAGGGGTCAGGGCCTACGAGCAGTACTTC
CASSLGVRAYEQYF
>TRBD2|TRBJ2-5|TRBV9|-
TGTGCCAGCAGCGTAGCGGCTAGCGGGGGCCCGGCTCAAGAGACCCAGTACTTC
CASSVAASGGPAQETQYF
>-|TRBJ2-7|TRBV5-3|-
TGTGCCAGAAGCTTGGTAGCCCCAGGGAGGGGGATACGCGAGCAGTACTTC
CARSLVAPGRGIREQYF
>-|TRBJ1-1|TRBV6-5|-
TGTGCCAGCAGACCCCCAGGGACATATGGAACTGAAGCTTTCTTT
CASRPPGTYGTEAFF
>-|TRBJ1-2|TRBV15|-
TGTGCCACCAGCAGAGATCTAGGAGTAGGCCCTTATGGCTACACCTTC
CATSRDLGVGPYGYTF
>-|TRBJ2-2|TRBV13|-
TGTGCCAGCAGCTTCTTACTACAGGCCGGGGAGCTGTTTTTT
CASSFLLQAGELFF
>-|TRBJ1-5|TRBV7-2|-
TGTGCCAGCAGCTTACGCGGGGGAAGGGTTAATCAGCCCCAGCATTTT
CASSLRGGRVNQPQHF
>TRBD2|TRBJ2-1|TRBV19|-
TGTGCCAGTAGTATCGGGACGGGGGGCTACAATGAGCAGTTCTTC
CASSIGTGGYNEQFF